Below, one TCR beta chain is given with its context. Trimming took off 3 bases at V and 2 bases at J, with 16 bases between the two ends. The CDR3 spans 16 residues. Germline CDR1 SEHNR, CDR2 FQNEAQ (reference sequence). The sample comes from a study of blood T cell dynamics during melanoma immunotherapy. Noted time point: pre-treatment baseline. TCRdb's copy holds only in-frame clones and misses some; the assay was immunoSEQ multiplex PCR. Among about 800 clones listed, about 91% were seen once. The clonotype comes from a human donor with melanoma. The sequencing here drew on cell-free DNA from blood, taken from a patient treated with checkpoint blockade. V usage is TRBV7-9 and J usage is TRBJ1-1, with a tentative D call TRBD1 (5 bases). CDR3 sequence (DNA): TGTGCCAGCAGCTTGGAAATAGGGGCCCTTAACACTGAAGCTTTCTTT. It specifies CASSLEIGALNTEAFF.